This T cell receptor (beta chain) was found in a study of regulatory T cells in long-lasting Graves disease. On the study more broadly: Disease was considered persistent Graves' disease after over 5 years of antithyroid drugs (with positive TSH receptor antibodies).

The time point is: persistent/refractory GD, antithyroid drugs over 5 years with positive TRAb. The TCR library was made from RNA that had been extracted from PBMCs in TRIzol. General observations from the study: Few sampled subjects may have lowered accuracy.

Through Arm-PCR of CDR3 regions and iRepertoire HTBI primers, TCR beta libraries were built. TCRdb ran MiXCR on the multiplex PCR reads and lists one entry per CDR3 protein. This table has about 430,000 distinct CDR3 sequences, approximately 22% appearing once. The CDR3 runs to 13 residues. Germline V gene lookup returns CDR1 MGHRA and CDR2 YSYEKL. Trimming removed 1 base from V and 7 bases from J, with 8 bases in between. As regards this clonotype: As yet, its antigen is unknown.

This TCR came from a female donor with Graves disease. The V gene is TRBV4-1, the J gene TRBJ1-5; D is unclear. The source material was peripheral blood mononuclear cells (PBMCs), sampled when the disease was refractory, from a patient treated with antithyroid drugs. In DNA form, the CDR3 reads TGCGCCAGCAGCCAAGTGTCATTACAGCCCCAGCATTTT. Protein product: CASSQVSLQPQHF.